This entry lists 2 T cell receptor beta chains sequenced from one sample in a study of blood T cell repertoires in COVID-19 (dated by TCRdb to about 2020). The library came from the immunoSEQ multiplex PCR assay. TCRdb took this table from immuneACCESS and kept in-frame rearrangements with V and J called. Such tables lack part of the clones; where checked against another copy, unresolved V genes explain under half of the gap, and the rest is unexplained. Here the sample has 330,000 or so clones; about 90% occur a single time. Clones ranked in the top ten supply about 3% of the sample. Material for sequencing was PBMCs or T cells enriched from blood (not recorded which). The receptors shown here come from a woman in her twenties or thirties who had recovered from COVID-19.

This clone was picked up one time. CDR3: CASSETSGEIYEQYF. The DNA for the CDR3 is TGTGCCAGCAGTGAGACTAGCGGGGAGATTTACGAGCAGTACTTC. This chain links TRBV6-1 with TRBJ2-7; 11 bases match TRBD2. CDR3 length: 15 residues. CDR1 and CDR2 from the germline V gene are MNHNS and SASEGT. The trim removed 3 bases at V and 4 bases at J, leaving 5 bases unmatched.

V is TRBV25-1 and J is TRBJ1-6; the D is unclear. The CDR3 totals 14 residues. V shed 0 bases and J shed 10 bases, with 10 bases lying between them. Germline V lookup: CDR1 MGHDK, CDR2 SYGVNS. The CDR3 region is CASSEYYKESPLHF. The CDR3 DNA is TGTGCCAGCAGTGAATATTATAAAGAGTCACCCCTCCACTTT.